These 19 T cell receptor beta chains originate from one sample sequenced in a study of beta chain features in type 1 diabetes. Expressed TCRB transcripts were sequenced after all isolated RNA was converted to cDNA. The protocol was immunoSEQ multiplex PCR, while the TCRdb copy is restricted to in-frame clones and leaves out a portion. The sample contains fewer than 900,000 clones, under 20% of which appear only once. Material for sequencing was naive CD4+ T cells from blood. These receptor sequences come from a woman aged 18-35 years in good health.

The chain is built from TRBV6-6 and TRBJ2-3; the D gene is possibly TRBD1 (5 bases). CDR1 and CDR2 (germline): MNHNY, SVGAGI (reference sequence). Trimming took off 6 bases at V and 2 bases at J, with 15 bases between the two ends. The CDR3 spans 15 residues. Here the CDR3 DNA reads TGTGCCAGCAGCCGACGGACAACAAACACAGATACGCAGTATTTT. Encoded protein: CASSRRTTNTDTQYF.

This chain uses TRBV27 with TRBJ2-3; TRBD2 might be the D (6 bases). Looked up from germline, CDR1 is MNHEY and CDR2 is SMNVEV (reference sequence). V was shortened by 5 bases and J by 1 base, with 13 bases between the two germline ends. The CDR3 totals 15 residues. In DNA, the CDR3 is TGTGCCAGCAGTGCTGGACTAAGTGGCACAGATACGCAGTATTTT. This gives the protein CASSAGLSGTDTQYF.

The chain couples TRBV9 to TRBJ2-2; TRBD1 agrees at 8 bases. The germline gives CDR1 SGDLS, CDR2 YYNGEE. The CDR3 sequence is 15 residues long. The J segment lost 5 bases and the V segment lost 5 bases, leaving 8 bases of the junction unmatched. Here the CDR3 reads CASSTTGGRTGELFF. The CDR3 DNA follows: TGTGCCAGCAGTACCACAGGGGGAAGGACCGGGGAGCTGTTTTTT.

This clone was recorded a few times. The chain joins TRBV27 to TRBJ2-7; a weak D match, TRBD1 (5 bases). V was clipped by 5 bases and J by 1 base, with 9 bases between them. The CDR3 covers 13 residues. Per the germline V gene, CDR1 is MNHEY and CDR2 is SMNVEV (reference sequence). The CDR3 DNA follows: TGTGCCAGCAGTCCGGACACGTCCTACGAGCAGTACTTC. Translation: CASSPDTSYEQYF.

In its sample, this clone was seen a few times. This rearrangement joins TRBV7-9 to TRBJ1-4; TRBD1 aligns across 7 bases. The CDR3 is made up of 15 amino acids. The V gene end was trimmed by 2 bases and the J gene end by 4 bases; junction bases not matched to a gene: 4. Per germline, CDR1 SEHNR and CDR2 FQNEAQ (reference sequence). CDR3 protein: CASSLMGQSNEKLFF. Written as DNA, the CDR3 is TGTGCCAGCAGCTTAATGGGACAGAGTAATGAAAAACTGTTTTTT. The full variable domain, its missing parts supplied by reference TRBV7-9 and TRBJ1-4, is DTGVSQNPRHKITKRGQNVTFRCDPISEHNRLYWYRQTLGQGPEFLTYFQNEAQLEKSRLLSDRFSAERPKGSFSTLEIQRTEQGDSAMYLCASSLMGQSNEKLFFGSGTQLSVL.

Points on this clone: The same CDR3 arises from other DNA sequences in this sample as well. The CDR3 here is CASSLDRETQYF. CDR3 DNA: TGTGCCAGCAGCTTAGATCGAGAGACCCAGTACTTC. The rearrangement joins TRBV11-2 to TRBJ2-5; D gene unclear. Trimming took 0 bases from V and 4 from J, leaving 3 bases between them. This CDR3 comprises 12 residues. Germline loops: CDR1 SGHAT, CDR2 FQNNGV. The variable domain in full, completed from reference TRBV11-2 and TRBJ2-5, reads EAGVAQSPRYKIIEKRQSVAFWCNPISGHATLYWYQQILGQGPKLLIQFQNNGVVDDSQLPKDRFSAERLKGVDSTLKIQPAKLEDSAVYLCASSLDRETQYFGPGTRLLVL.

J is TRBJ1-2 and V is TRBV27; TRBD1 aligns across 9 bases. The CDR3 is 15 residues long. Trimming cost V 7 bases and J 0 bases; bases outside gene matches: 6. Germline CDR1 reads MNHEY; CDR2 reads SMNVEV (reference sequence). In DNA form, the CDR3 reads TGTGCCAGCAAGGGGGGACAGGGAGCTAACTATGGCTACACCTTC. It encodes CASKGGQGANYGYTF.

Comment on this clone: Other DNA sequences of this sample code for an identical CDR3. The chain uses TRBV7-2 and TRBJ2-2, with D unclear. The CDR3 covers 15 residues. The V and J ends lost 1 base and 2 bases respectively, with 8 bases between them. The V gene's germline CDR1 is SGHTA and CDR2 FQGNSA. This chain's CDR3 is CASSLVSGNTGELFF. Written as DNA, the CDR3 is TGTGCCAGCAGCTTAGTCTCCGGAAACACCGGGGAGCTGTTTTTT.

The genes are TRBV10-3 and TRBJ2-3, with D possibly TRBD1 on 6 matching bases. CDR1 is ENHRY, CDR2 SYGVKD, per germline. The CDR3 sequence is 14 residues long. The V end lost 3 bases, the J end lost 3 bases, and 10 bases lay between the germline ends. CDR3 in DNA: TGTGCCATCAGTGATGTGGGGGCGACAGATACGCAGTATTTT. Amino acid sequence: CAISDVGATDTQYF.

This clone was picked up a small number of times. The rearrangement links TRBV19 to TRBJ2-4; 7 bases are shared with TRBD2. There are 15 residues in the CDR3. Unmatched junction bases numbered 9, after V lost 2 bases and J lost 8 bases. Germline CDR1 and CDR2: LNHDA and SQIVND (reference sequence). The CDR3 DNA sequence: TGTGCCAGTAGTATACGGGCATCTCGGGGGGACATTCAGTACTTC. Encoded protein: CASSIRASRGDIQYF.

This clone was seen only a few times. V and J are TRBV19 and TRBJ2-3, with 7 bases lining up with TRBD2. Losses at the gene ends were 6 bases for V and 2 bases for J; bases not matched to a gene: 5. The germline CDR1 and CDR2 sequences are LNHDA and SQIVND (reference sequence). CDR3 length: 14 residues. CDR3 in DNA: TGTGCCAGTAGCAAACTAGCGTCCACAGATACGCAGTATTTT. Residues: CASSKLASTDTQYF.

This clone was found a few times. V and J are TRBV29-1 and TRBJ2-2; TRBD2 matches 7 bases. Per germline, CDR1 SQVTM and CDR2 ANQGSEA. Trimming cost V 5 bases and J 0 bases; bases outside gene matches: 6. The CDR3 has 15 residues. This CDR3 reads CSVKRGLPNTGELFF. The CDR3 region has the DNA TGCAGCGTTAAAAGGGGACTACCGAACACCGGGGAGCTGTTTTTT.

The CDR3 spells CASSEGTSGMGEQFF. In DNA form, the CDR3 reads TGTGCCAGCAGCGAGGGGACTAGCGGGATGGGTGAGCAGTTCTTC. The V gene is TRBV11-3, the J gene TRBJ2-1, with 13 bases that match TRBD2. The CDR3 spans 15 residues. V was pared by 5 bases and J by 9 bases, with 7 bases of the junction left unmatched. The V gene's germline CDR1 is SGHNT and CDR2 YENEEA.

The chain has TRBV7-2 and TRBJ2-3; D uncertain. CDR3 length: 13 amino acids. CDR1 is SGHTA and CDR2 is FQGNSA in the germline V gene. Trimming stripped 0 bases from V and 6 bases from J, with 7 bases between. Here the CDR3 reads CASSLAPLDTQYF. The CDR3 region has the DNA TGTGCCAGCAGCTTAGCACCGCTCGATACGCAGTATTTT.

In this sample, this clone turned up a few times. The V and J genes are TRBV19 and TRBJ1-2; D not certain. Trimming stripped 3 bases from V and 3 bases from J, with 8 bases between. The CDR3 length is 13 residues. Germline V gene lookup returns CDR1 LNHDA and CDR2 SQIVND (reference sequence). CDR3 in amino acids: CASSMTGDYGYTF. CDR3 in DNA: TGTGCCAGTAGTATGACCGGCGACTATGGCTACACCTTC.

J is TRBJ1-2 and V is TRBV7-2; 7 bases align to TRBD1. The germline gives CDR1 SGHTA, CDR2 FQGNSA. The junction had 9 bases not matched to a gene; V was cut back by 5 bases and J by 3 bases. The CDR3 sequence is 15 residues long. CDR3 nucleotides: TGTGCCAGCAGCCTCGACAGGGAATTTTACTATGGCTACACCTTC. This codes for CASSLDREFYYGYTF.

This clone was counted only a few times. The same CDR3 can be traced to other DNA sequences in this sample. As DNA, the CDR3 is TGTGCCAGCTCCCCAGGCGGAACAGATACGCAGTATTTT. Translated: CASSPGGTDTQYF. The chain joins TRBV18 to TRBJ2-3; no clear D. V was cut by 6 bases and J by 3 bases, with 10 bases left in between. Germline CDR1 is KGHSH and CDR2 is LQKENI. There are 13 residues in the CDR3.

This clone was counted only a few times. The genes are TRBV7-2 and TRBJ2-4; possible D gene TRBD2, 5 bases. CDR1 is SGHTA, CDR2 FQGNSA, per germline. The V gene lost 6 bases and the J gene lost 1 base, with 10 bases spanning the gap. This CDR3 contains 14 residues. Here the CDR3 DNA reads TGTGCCAGCAGTAAAACGGGGGCCAAAAACATTCAGTACTTC. It specifies CASSKTGAKNIQYF.

The chain is built from TRBV28 and TRBJ2-2, with TRBD2 as a possible D gene (6 bases). Deletions cut 8 bases from V and 0 bases from J, with 16 bases between. This CDR3 spans 16 amino acids. The germline V gene has CDR1 MDHEN and CDR2 SYDVKM. The CDR3 DNA reads as TGTGCCAGCCAGGTGGCGGGAACAGCGAACACCGGGGAGCTGTTTTTT. Encoded protein: CASQVAGTANTGELFF.